This T cell receptor (beta chain) originates from a study of T cell responses to AZD1222 COVID-19 vaccine. Repertoires were generated with immunoSEQ multiplex PCR, while TCRdb's copy carries only in-frame clones and drops some. The data hold 160,000 or so clones, with 85% to 90% observed a single time. About this clone itself: Its specificity is not known.

Study-level findings and limits: Donors, mostly white British, included more females; clonal diversity was possibly underestimated.

This sample comprised peripheral blood, obtained on day 0 of AZD1222 vaccination. The sequence was obtained from an adult in good health.

The CDR3 DNA is TGCAGCGTTGAATGGGTGGTACGAACAGATACGCAGTATTTT. It specifies CSVEWVVRTDTQYF. The chain couples TRBV29-1 to TRBJ2-3, with D hard to call. The germline gives CDR1 SQVTM, CDR2 ANQGSEA. This CDR3 region has 14 residues. The germline V and J ends were trimmed by 2 bases and 3 bases, with 12 bases remaining between them.